This entry is about one TCR beta chain. This sample stems from a study of blood T cell repertoires in COVID-19. The CDR3 sequence is 15 residues long. Germline CDR1 and CDR2: SGHVS and FQNEAQ. Trimming left V 2 bases short and J 7 bases short, with 18 bases between. Sequencing was performed with immunoSEQ multiplex PCR; in TCRdb, only in-frame clones are kept and a portion is missing. The sample lists under 15,000 clones; more than 80% were seen once. The chain uses TRBV7-8 and TRBJ2-7, with a possible D match to TRBD2 (5 bases). This clonotype was obtained from a human donor in a cohort sampled during active COVID-19. The specimen sequenced was peripheral blood. Written as DNA, the CDR3 is TGTGCCAGCAGCTTAAGGGTGGTGACCTCGGGGGAGCAGTACTTC. It encodes CASSLRVVTSGEQYF.